This T cell receptor beta chain is from a study of follicular helper T cells after annual influenza vaccination. Time point reported: 2015-2016 season, pre-vaccination. The CDR3 totals 15 residues. The germline V gene has CDR1 KGHSH and CDR2 LQKENI. V lost 3 bases, J lost 1 base, and 5 bases stayed unmatched. Measured with immunoSEQ multiplex PCR; TCRdb has only the in-frame clones, and not every one. This sample has around 2,400 clones, with about 80% found just once. The specimen was CXCR5+ CD38- circulating T follicular helper cells from blood, collected on the day of influenza vaccination. Subset meaning: circulating Tfh, non-naive CD4+CXCR5+PD-1+ (ICOS+CD38+ or ICOS-CD38-). J is TRBJ1-1 and V is TRBV18, with 7 bases matching TRBD1. The source is an adult who received the influenza vaccine. This CDR3 is CASSPIKGANTEAFF. CDR3 sequence (DNA): TGTGCCAGCTCACCGATTAAGGGGGCGAACACTGAAGCTTTCTTT.